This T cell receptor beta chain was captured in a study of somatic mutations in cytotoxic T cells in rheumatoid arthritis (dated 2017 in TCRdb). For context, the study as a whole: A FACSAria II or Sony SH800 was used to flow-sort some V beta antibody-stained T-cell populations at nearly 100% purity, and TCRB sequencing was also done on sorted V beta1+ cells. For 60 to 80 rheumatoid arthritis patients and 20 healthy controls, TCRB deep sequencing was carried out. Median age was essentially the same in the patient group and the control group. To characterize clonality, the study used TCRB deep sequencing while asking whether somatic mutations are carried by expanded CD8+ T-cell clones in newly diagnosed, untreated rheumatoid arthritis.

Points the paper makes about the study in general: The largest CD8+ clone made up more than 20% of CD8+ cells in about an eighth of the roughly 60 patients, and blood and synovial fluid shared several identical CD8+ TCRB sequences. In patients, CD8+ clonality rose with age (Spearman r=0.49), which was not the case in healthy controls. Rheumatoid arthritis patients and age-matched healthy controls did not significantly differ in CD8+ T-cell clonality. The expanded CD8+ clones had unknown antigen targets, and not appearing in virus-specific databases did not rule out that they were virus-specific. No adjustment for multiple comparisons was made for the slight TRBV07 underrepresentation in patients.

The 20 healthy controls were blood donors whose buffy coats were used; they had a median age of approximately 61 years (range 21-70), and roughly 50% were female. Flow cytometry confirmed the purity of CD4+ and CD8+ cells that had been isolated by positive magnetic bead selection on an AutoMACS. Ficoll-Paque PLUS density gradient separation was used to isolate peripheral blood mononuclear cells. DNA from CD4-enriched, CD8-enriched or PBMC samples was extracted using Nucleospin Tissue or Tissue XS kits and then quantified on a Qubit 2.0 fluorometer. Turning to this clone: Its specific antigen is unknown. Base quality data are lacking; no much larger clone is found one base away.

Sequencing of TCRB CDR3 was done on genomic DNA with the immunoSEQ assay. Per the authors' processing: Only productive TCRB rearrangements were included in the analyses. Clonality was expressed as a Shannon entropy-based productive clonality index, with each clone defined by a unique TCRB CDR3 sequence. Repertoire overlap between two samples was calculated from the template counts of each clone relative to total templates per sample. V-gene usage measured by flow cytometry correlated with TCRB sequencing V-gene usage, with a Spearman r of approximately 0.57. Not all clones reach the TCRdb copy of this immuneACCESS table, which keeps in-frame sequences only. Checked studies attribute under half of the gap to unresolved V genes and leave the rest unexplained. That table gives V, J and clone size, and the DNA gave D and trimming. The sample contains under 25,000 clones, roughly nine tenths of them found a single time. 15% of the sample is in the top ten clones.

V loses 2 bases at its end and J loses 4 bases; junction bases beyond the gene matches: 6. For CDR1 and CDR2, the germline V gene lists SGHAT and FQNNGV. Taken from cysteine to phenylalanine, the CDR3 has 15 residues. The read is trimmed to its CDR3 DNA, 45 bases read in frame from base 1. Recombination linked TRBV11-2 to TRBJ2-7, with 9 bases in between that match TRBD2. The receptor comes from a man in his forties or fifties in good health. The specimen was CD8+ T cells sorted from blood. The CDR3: CASSLLPSGNYEQYF. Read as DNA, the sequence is TGTGCCAGCAGCTTATTGCCTAGCGGGAATTACGAGCAGTACTTC.